This T cell receptor (beta chain) was found in a study of CD8 T cells in Susac syndrome. This clonotype was seen only a few times. The CDR3 extends over 14 amino acids. Unmatched junction bases numbered 0, after V lost 2 bases and J lost 2 bases. The germline gives CDR1 MNHNY, CDR2 SVGAGI (reference sequence). RNA was extracted with the RNeasy kit, and a quantity of roughly 0.5 to 1 ug was reverse transcribed using random hexamers. TCRdb analysed the immunoSEQ multiplex PCR reads with MiXCR anew, one entry per CDR3 protein. This table holds 180,000 or so distinct CDR3 sequences, 90% to 95% found once.

Material for sequencing was CD4+ T cells from PBMCs. The chain has TRBV6-6 and TRBJ1-2; 9 bases match TRBD1. The origin of this receptor is a human donor in good health. The CDR3 reads CASSYGTGNYGYTF. CDR3 in DNA: TGTGCCAGCAGTTACGGGACAGGGAACTATGGCTACACCTTC.